These T cell receptor beta chains were read from a single sample in a study of chemoradiotherapy in HPV16-positive cancers. TCRdb keeps only in-frame clones here, not all; method: immunoSEQ multiplex PCR. The sample carries around 9,700 clones, 70% to 85% recorded once. This material was acquired from a patient who underwent chemoradiotherapy. These receptors originate from a human donor with HPV-associated anogenital cancer. Both conserved end residues are part of each CDR3. The D gene is left open where the match is weak.

V gene,D gene,CDR3 protein
TRBV11-1,NA,CASSPRGNYNEQFF
TRBV9,NA,CASSARQGRALETQYF
TRBV6-4,NA,CASSSRGSSYNEQFF
TRBV11-2,TRBD2,CASSPSLIAGGLEQYF
TRBV5-4,NA,CASSPAGGGTDTQYF
TRBV4-3,TRBD1,CASSQVYRGLSGYTF
TRBV10-3,NA,CAISSRVDQPQHF
TRBV6-4,NA,CASSESVASTDTQYF
TRBV11-2,TRBD2,CASSLGTSGGRGTDTQYF
TRBV6-5,TRBD2,CASSYGSGSTDTQYF
TRBV5-6,TRBD1,CASSTFGQGLSDEQFF
TRBV2,NA,CASSEGGLSLYGYTF
TRBV11-3,TRBD1,CASSSWLTGQGPGGDTQYF
TRBV11-3,NA,CASSLSFSRDTQYF
TRBV9,NA,CASSPSSGTSEKLFF
TRBV2,TRBD1,CASSGNRGTYEQYF
TRBV6-4,TRBD2,CASRPSGTSNEQFF
TRBV19,NA,CASTTGYSNQPQHF
TRBV6-1,NA,CASTNTRGTGELFF
TRBV9,TRBD1,CASSVDGQGRETQYF
TRBV5-8,NA,CASRQGLHTDTQYF
TRBV11-3,TRBD2,CASSRGGQETQYF
TRBV18,NA,CASSPFTETQYF
TRBV27,NA,CASSLLSNEKLFF
TRBV7-7,TRBD2,CASSLAGTSEYNEQFF
TRBV19,NA,CASNGVRNQPQHF
TRBV4-3,TRBD2,CASSQEGTSGWNEQFF
TRBV6-1,NA,CASTTQRGVHNEQFF
TRBV5-4,NA,CASSLTPYYGYTF
TRBV19,NA,CASSARDGNTGELFF
TRBV2,TRBD2,CASRIGVAGDQSVQYF
TRBV7-2,NA,CASSRSGYGYTF
TRBV7-9,NA,CASSLPLLGNYEAFF
TRBV9,NA,CASSASQDTYEQYF
TRBV10-3,TRBD1,CASGQGVYSNQPQHF
TRBV5-1,TRBD1,CASSLGHRDSFGGTEYF
TRBV7-7,TRBD2,CASSSSAGAGANVLTF
TRBV5-4,TRBD2,CASSDGGGTYREQYF
TRBV9,TRBD1,CASSVRTGGGIGELFF
TRBV4-2,NA,CASSQGSQVQAGTDTQYF
TRBV5-1,NA,CASSFYQGYEAFF
TRBV4-1,NA,CASSQLFLRGNTEAFF
TRBV6-5,TRBD1,CASSGTASGNTIYF
TRBV5-1,TRBD2,CASSRAGGSGDTQYF
TRBV15,NA,CATSRVPSEKLFF
TRBV4-1,NA,CASSQDGGGNYGYTF
TRBV7-9,NA,CASSLDGLQPQHF
TRBV19,NA,CASRPQSVGTDTQYF
TRBV6-5,TRBD1,CASSEPGQGSQNTF
TRBV18,TRBD2,CASSPGLAGGDEQFF
TRBV29-1,NA,CSVVTGLGVSVF
TRBV9,TRBD2,CASSVGRGGSSYEQYF